Shown below are 11 T cell receptor beta chains from a single sample sequenced in a study of T cell changes during pregnancy in multiple sclerosis. The table came from immunoSEQ multiplex PCR; TCRdb's copy has only in-frame clones and leaves some out. Here the sample spans some 80,000 clones, 90% to 95% being singletons. Specimen: peripheral blood, collected in the first trimester of pregnancy. These receptors were obtained from a female donor with multiple sclerosis, enrolled in a pregnancy study.

The chain recombines TRBV5-1 with TRBJ1-1; 9 bases agree with TRBD1. Germline values: CDR1 SGHRS, CDR2 YFSETQ. V dropped 4 bases and J dropped 6; count of bases not matched to a gene: 10. CDR3 length: 15 residues. CDR3 sequence (DNA): TGCGCCAGCAGCGGAACAGGGGGCTCCTTCTCTGAAGCTTTCTTT. Its protein is CASSGTGGSFSEAFF.

The chain joins TRBV5-1 to TRBJ2-1; possibly TRBD2 for D (6 bases). Germline lookup yields CDR1 SGHRS and CDR2 YFSETQ. Trimming shortened V by 0 bases and J by 1 base, and 11 bases separated the two germline ends. This CDR3 has 16 amino acids. CDR3 residues: CASSLAVGTSYNEQFF. In nucleotides, the CDR3 is TGCGCCAGCAGCTTGGCAGTGGGGACTTCCTACAATGAGCAGTTCTTC. The full variable domain, completed using reference TRBV5-1 and TRBJ2-1, is KAGVTQTPRYLIKTRGQQVTLSCSPISGHRSVSWYQQTPGQGLQFLFEYFSETQRNKGNFPGRFSGRQFSNSRSEMNVSTLELGDSALYLCASSLAVGTSYNEQFFGPGTRLTVL.

This clone was detected only once. The chain links TRBV19 to TRBJ2-7; D is unresolved. The CDR3 totals 13 residues. CDR1 is LNHDA, CDR2 SQIVND, per germline (reference sequence). Between the trimmed V and J ends, which lost 2 bases and 3 bases, there was a span of 8 bases. CDR3 nucleotides: TGTGCCAGTAGTATATCGGTTGACTACGAGCAGTACTTC. It yields the protein CASSISVDYEQYF.

The gene calls are TRBV9 and TRBJ1-1; D gene uncertain. This CDR3 comprises 14 residues. Germline loops: CDR1 SGDLS, CDR2 YYNGEE. V lost 1 base to trimming and J lost 2 bases, with 9 bases between them. Written as DNA, the CDR3 is TGTGCCAGCAGCGTACGTGCACTCAACACTGAAGCTTTCTTT. It is translated as CASSVRALNTEAFF.

V and J are TRBV16 and TRBJ2-7; D may be TRBD2 (5 bases). Trimming took off 0 bases at V and 6 bases at J, with 18 bases between the two ends. The germline V gene has CDR1 KGHSY and CDR2 FQNENV. The CDR3 covers 16 residues. The DNA of the CDR3 is TGTGCCAGCAGCCAATCGGCGACTATAGGTTCGTCCGAGCAGTACTTC. Encoded protein: CASSQSATIGSSEQYF.

This rearrangement joins TRBV19 to TRBJ1-2; 9 bases are shared with TRBD1. The ends lost 6 bases at V and 8 bases at J; junction bases unmatched: 7. Germline assignment: CDR1 LNHDA and CDR2 SQIVND (reference sequence). The CDR3 loop spans 13 amino acids. The CDR3 protein is CASRRQGVQGYTF. CDR3 DNA sequence: TGTGCCAGTAGGAGACAGGGGGTGCAGGGCTACACCTTC.

The chain carries TRBV7-3 and TRBJ2-1, with D possibly matching TRBD2 (5 bases). The ends were cut back, 0 bases at V and 0 bases at J, with 6 bases in the middle. CDR1 and CDR2 (germline): SGHTA, FQGTGA. The CDR3 consists of 15 residues. The CDR3 is CASSLTGNSYNEQFF. The CDR3 region has the DNA TGTGCCAGCAGCTTAACCGGGAACTCCTACAATGAGCAGTTCTTC.

This chain connects TRBV7-9 to TRBJ1-2; 9 positions match TRBD1. CDR1 and CDR2 (germline): SEHNR, FQNEAQ (reference sequence). Trimming cost V 5 bases and J 2 bases; bases outside gene matches: 9. The CDR3 totals 16 residues. DNA for the CDR3: TGTGCCAGCAGCGCACACACTGGACAGGGGAACTATGGCTACACCTTC. It codes for CASSAHTGQGNYGYTF.

In its sample, this clone was seen once. This chain connects TRBV19 to TRBJ2-3; the match to TRBD2 covers 9 bases. V was clipped by 11 bases and J by 0 bases; unmatched bases: 6. CDR3 length: 14 amino acids. Germline V gene lookup returns CDR1 LNHDA and CDR2 SQIVND (reference sequence). CDR3 sequence: CAAGGRGSTDTQYF. CDR3 nucleotides: TGTGCCGCGGGGGGGAGAGGAAGCACAGATACGCAGTATTTT.

CDR3 in DNA: TGTGCCAGCAATGGAGTTGAGCAGTACTTC. Translated, it gives CASNGVEQYF. The genes are TRBV2 and TRBJ2-7, with no clear D. CDR1 and CDR2 from the germline V gene are SNHLY and FYNNEI. The CDR3 runs to 10 residues. Trimming stripped 7 bases from V and 7 bases from J, with 8 bases between.

This chain joins TRBV6-5 and TRBJ1-1; TRBD1 might be the D (5 bases). The CDR3 totals 13 residues. Per germline, CDR1 MNHEY and CDR2 SVGAGI. V lost 6 bases to trimming and J lost 1 base, with 9 bases between them. In nucleotides, the CDR3 is TGTGCCAGCAGCATGACAGAGAACACTGAAGCTTTCTTT. Protein: CASSMTENTEAFF.